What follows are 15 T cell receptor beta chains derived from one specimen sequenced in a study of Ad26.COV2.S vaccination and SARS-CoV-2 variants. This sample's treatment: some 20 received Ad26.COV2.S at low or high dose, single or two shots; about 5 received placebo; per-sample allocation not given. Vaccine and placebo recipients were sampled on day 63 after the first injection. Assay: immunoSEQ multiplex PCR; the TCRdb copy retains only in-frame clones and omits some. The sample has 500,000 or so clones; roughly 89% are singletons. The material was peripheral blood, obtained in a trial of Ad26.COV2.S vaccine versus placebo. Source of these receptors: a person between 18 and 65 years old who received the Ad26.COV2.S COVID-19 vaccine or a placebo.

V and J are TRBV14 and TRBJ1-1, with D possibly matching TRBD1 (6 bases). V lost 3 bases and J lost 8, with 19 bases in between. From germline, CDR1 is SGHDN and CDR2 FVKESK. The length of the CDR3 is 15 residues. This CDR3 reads CASSHSWQGKWEAFF. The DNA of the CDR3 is TGTGCCAGCAGCCATTCTTGGCAGGGGAAGTGGGAAGCTTTCTTT. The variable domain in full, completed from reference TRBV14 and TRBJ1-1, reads EAGVTQFPSHSVIEKGQTVTLRCDPISGHDNLYWYRRVMGKEIKFLLHFVKESKQDESGMPNNRFLAERTGGTYSTLKVQPAELEDSGVYFCASSHSWQGKWEAFFGQGTRLTVV.

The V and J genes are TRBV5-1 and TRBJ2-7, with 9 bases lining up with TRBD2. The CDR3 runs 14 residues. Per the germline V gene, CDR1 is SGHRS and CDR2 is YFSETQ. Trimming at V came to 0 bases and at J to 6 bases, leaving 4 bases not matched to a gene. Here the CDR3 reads CASSLGTSAVEQYF. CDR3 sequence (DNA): TGCGCCAGCAGCTTGGGGACTAGCGCCGTCGAGCAGTACTTC.

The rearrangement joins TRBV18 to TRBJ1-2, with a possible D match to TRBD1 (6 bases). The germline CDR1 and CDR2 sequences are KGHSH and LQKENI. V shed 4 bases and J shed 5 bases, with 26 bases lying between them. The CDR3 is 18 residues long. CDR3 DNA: TGTGCCAGCTCACTATCCGCCATAGCGGGGGCGGAGATTTATGGCTACACCTTC. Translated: CASSLSAIAGAEIYGYTF.

The CDR3 DNA follows: TGTGCCAGCAGTTTCCCGGGACAGAGCTTCCCGTATGGCTACACCTTC. Protein: CASSFPGQSFPYGYTF. The rearrangement uses TRBV6-2 or TRBV6-3 and TRBJ1-2; TRBD1 matches 7 bases. Germline CDR1 reads MNHEY; CDR2 reads SVGEGT. The CDR3 covers 16 residues. Germline trimming cut 4 bases from V and 5 bases from J; bases unmatched to any gene: 13.

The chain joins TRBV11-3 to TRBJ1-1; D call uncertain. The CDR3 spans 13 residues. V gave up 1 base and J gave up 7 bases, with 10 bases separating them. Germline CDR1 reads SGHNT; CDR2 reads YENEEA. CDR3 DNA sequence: TGTGCCAGCAGCTTAGTCTTGGGCAATGAAGCTTTCTTT. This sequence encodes CASSLVLGNEAFF.

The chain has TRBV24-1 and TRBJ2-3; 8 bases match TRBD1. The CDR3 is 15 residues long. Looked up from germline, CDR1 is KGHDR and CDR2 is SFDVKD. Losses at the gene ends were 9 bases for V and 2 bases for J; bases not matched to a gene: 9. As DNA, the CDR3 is TGTGCCACCTCTGAAACAGGGGGAATCACAGATACGCAGTATTTT. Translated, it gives CATSETGGITDTQYF.

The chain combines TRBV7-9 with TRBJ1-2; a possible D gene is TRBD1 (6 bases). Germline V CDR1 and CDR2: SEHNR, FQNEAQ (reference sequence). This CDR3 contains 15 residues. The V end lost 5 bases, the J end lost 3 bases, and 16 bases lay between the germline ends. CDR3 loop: CASSPRGGAYYGYTF. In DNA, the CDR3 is TGTGCCAGCAGCCCCCGGGGGGGGGCATACTATGGCTACACCTTC.

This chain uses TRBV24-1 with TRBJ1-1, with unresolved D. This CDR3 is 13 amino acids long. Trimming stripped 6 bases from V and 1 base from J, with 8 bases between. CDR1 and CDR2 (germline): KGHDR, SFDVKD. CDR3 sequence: CATSNPGNTEAFF. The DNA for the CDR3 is TGTGCCACCAGTAATCCGGGGAACACTGAAGCTTTCTTT.

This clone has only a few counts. The CDR3 DNA is TGTGCCAGCAGCTTACAGGGGGCGGGGACCCAGTACTTC. It translates to CASSLQGAGTQYF. V usage is TRBV7-3 and J usage is TRBJ2-5, with 8 positions matching TRBD1. This CDR3 is built from 13 residues. The ends lost 2 bases at V and 7 bases at J; junction bases unmatched: 3. Germline V lookup: CDR1 SGHTA, CDR2 FQGTGA.

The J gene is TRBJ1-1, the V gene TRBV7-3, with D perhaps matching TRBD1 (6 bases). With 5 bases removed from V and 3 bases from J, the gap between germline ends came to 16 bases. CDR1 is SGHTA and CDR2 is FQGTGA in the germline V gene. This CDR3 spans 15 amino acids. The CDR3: CASSPFGGAYTEAFF. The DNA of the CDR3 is TGTGCCAGCAGCCCCTTTGGGGGGGCGTACACTGAAGCTTTCTTT.

The CDR3 spells CASAKDSVNEQFF. Here the CDR3 DNA reads TGTGCCAGTGCCAAGGACTCCGTAAATGAGCAGTTCTTC. This chain uses TRBV12-3 or TRBV12-4 with TRBJ2-1; the D gene is possibly TRBD2 (5 bases). The V gene lost 9 bases and the J gene lost 7 bases, with 16 bases spanning the gap. The CDR3 sequence is 13 residues long.

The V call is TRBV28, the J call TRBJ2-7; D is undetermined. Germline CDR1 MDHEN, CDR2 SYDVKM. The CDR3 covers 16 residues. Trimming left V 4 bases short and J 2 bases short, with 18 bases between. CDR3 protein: CASSSTLIQNTYEQYF. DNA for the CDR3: TGTGCCAGCAGTTCAACCCTCATACAGAATACCTACGAGCAGTACTTC.

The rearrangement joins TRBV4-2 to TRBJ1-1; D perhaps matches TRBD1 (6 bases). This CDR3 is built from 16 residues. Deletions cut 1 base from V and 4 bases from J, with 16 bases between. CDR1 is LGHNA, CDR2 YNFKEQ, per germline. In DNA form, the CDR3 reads TGTGCCAGCAGCCAAGCTCGAGGGAGAGGGGGCACTGAAGCTTTCTTT. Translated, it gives CASSQARGRGGTEAFF.

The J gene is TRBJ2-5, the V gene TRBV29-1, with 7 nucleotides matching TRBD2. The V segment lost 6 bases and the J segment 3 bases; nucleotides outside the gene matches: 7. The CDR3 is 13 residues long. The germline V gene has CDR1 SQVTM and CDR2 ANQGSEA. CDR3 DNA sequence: TGCAGCGTGGCACACGGGACTAAAGAGACCCAGTACTTC. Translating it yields CSVAHGTKETQYF.

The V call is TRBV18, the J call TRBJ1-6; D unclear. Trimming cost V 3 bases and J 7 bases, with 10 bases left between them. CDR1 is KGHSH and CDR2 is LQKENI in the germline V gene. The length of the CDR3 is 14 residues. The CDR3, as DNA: TGTGCCAGCTCACCGCAGGCTCGGAATTCACCCCTCCACTTT. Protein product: CASSPQARNSPLHF.